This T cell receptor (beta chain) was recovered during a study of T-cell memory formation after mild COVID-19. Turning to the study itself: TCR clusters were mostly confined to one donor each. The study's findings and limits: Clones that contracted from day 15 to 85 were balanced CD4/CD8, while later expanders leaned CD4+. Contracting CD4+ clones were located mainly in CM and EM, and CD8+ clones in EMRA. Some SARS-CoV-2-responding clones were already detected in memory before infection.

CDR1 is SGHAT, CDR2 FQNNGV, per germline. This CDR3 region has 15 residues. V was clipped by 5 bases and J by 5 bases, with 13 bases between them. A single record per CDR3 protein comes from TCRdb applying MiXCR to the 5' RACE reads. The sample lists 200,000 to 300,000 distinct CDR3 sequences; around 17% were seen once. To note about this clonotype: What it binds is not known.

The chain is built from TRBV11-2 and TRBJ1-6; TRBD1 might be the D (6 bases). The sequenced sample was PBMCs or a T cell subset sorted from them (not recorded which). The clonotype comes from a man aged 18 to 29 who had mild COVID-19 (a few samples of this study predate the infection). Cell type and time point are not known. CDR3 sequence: CASSDSGTNNSPLHF. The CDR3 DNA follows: TGTGCCAGCAGCGACTCCGGGACAAATAATTCACCCCTCCACTTT. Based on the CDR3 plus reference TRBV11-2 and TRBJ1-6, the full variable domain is EAGVAQSPRYKIIEKRQSVAFWCNPISGHATLYWYQQILGQGPKLLIQFQNNGVVDDSQLPKDRFSAERLKGVDSTLKIQPAKLEDSAVYLCASSDSGTNNSPLHFGNGTRLTVT.